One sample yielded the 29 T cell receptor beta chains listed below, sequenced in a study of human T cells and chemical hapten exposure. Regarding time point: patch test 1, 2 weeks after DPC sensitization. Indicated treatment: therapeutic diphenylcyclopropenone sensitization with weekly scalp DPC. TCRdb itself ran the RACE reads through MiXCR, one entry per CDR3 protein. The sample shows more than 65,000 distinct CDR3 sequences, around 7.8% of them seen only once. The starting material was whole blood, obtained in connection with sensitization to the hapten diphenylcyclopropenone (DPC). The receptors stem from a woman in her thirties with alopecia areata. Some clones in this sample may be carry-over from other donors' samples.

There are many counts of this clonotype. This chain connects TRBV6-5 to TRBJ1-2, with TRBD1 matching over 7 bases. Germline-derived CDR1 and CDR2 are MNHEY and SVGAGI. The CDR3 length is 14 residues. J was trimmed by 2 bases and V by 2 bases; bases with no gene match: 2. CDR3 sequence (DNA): TGTGCCAGCAGTTACCGGGACAGAAACTATGGCTACACCTTC. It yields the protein CASSYRDRNYGYTF.

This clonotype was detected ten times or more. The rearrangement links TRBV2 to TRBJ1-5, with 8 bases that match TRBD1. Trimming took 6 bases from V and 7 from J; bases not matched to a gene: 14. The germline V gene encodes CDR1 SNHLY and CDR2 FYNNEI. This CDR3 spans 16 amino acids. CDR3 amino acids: CASSHGQGAPLQPQHF. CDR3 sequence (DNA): TGTGCCAGCAGCCACGGACAGGGCGCTCCCTTACAGCCCCAGCATTTT.

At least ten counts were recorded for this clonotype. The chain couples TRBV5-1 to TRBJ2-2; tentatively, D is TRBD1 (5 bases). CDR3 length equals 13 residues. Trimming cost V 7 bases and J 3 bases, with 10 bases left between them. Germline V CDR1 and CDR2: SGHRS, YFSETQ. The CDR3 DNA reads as TGCGCCAGCGGGGCATCGGACACCGGGGAGCTGTTTTTT. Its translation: CASGASDTGELFF.

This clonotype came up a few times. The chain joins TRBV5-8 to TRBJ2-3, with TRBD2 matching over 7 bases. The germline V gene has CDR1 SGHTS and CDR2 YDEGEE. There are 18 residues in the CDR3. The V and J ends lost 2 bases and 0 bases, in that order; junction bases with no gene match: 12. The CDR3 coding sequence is TGTGCCAGCAGCTTTTCAACCCGGGACTACCCTAGCACAGATACGCAGTATTTT. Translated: CASSFSTRDYPSTDTQYF. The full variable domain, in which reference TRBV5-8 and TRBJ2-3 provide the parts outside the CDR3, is EAGVTQSPTHLIKTRGQQATLRCSPISGHTSVYWYQQALGLGLQFLLWYDEGEERNRGNFPPRFSGRQFPNYSSELNVNALELEDSALYLCASSFSTRDYPSTDTQYFGPGTRLTVL.

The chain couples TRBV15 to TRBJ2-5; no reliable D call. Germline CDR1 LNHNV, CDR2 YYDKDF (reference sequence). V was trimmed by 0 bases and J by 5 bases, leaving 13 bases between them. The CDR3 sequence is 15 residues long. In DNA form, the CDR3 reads TGTGCCACCAGCAGAGAGTTAGGCGAAGAGGAGACCCAGTACTTC. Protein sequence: CATSRELGEEETQYF.

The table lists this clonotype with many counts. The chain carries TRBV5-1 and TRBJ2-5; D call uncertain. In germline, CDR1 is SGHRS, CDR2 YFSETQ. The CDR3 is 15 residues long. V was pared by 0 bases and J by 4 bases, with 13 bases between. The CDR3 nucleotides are TGCGCCAGCAGCTTGGAGGGTCTAGAGGCAGAGACCCAGTACTTC. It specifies CASSLEGLEAETQYF.

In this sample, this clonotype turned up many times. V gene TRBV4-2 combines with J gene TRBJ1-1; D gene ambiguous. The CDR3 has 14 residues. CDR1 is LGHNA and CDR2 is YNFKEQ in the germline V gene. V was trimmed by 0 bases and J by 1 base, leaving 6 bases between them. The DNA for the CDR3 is TGTGCCAGCAGCCAAGACGGCAGGAACACTGAAGCTTTCTTT. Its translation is CASSQDGRNTEAFF.

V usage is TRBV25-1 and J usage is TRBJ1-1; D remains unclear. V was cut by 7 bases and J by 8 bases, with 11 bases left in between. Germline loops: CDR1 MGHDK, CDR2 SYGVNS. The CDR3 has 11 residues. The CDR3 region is CASIELGEAFF. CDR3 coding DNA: TGTGCCAGCATCGAACTAGGAGAAGCTTTCTTT. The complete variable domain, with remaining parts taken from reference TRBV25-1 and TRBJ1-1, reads EADIYQTPRYLVIGTGKKITLECSQTMGHDKMYWYQQDPGMELHLIHYSYGVNSTEKGDLSSESTVSRIRTEHFPLTLESARPSHTSQYLCASIELGEAFFGQGTRLTVV.

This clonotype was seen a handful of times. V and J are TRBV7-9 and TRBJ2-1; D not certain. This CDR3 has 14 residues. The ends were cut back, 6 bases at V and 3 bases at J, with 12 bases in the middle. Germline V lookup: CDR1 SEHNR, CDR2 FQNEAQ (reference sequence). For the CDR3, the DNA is TGTGCCAGCAGTAAACACCGCGTCTACAATGAGCAGTTCTTC. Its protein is CASSKHRVYNEQFF.

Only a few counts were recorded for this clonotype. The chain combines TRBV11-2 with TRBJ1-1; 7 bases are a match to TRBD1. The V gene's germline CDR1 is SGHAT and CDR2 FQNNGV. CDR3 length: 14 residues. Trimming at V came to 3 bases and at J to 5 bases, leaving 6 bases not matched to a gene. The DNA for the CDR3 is TGTGCCAGCAGCTTCGACAGGGAAAGGACTGAAGCTTTCTTT. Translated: CASSFDRERTEAFF.

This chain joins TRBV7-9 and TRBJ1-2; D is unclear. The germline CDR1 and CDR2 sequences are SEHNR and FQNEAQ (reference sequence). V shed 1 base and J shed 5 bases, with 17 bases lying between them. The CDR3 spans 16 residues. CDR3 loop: CASSLGGRVEGYGYTF. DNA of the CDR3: TGTGCCAGCAGCTTAGGAGGAAGGGTAGAGGGTTATGGCTACACCTTC.

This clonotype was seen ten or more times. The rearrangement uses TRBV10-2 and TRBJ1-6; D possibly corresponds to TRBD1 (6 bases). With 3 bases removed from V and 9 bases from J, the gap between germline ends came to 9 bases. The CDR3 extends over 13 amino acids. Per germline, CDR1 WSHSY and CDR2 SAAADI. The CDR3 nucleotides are TGCGCCAGCAGTGAACAGGGTATTTCACCCCTCCACTTT. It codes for CASSEQGISPLHF.

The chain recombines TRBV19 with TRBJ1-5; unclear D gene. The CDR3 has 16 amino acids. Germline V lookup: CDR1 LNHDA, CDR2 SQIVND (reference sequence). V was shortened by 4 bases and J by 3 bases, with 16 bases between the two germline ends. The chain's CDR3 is CASSRVGFRNNQPQHF. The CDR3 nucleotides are TGTGCCAGTAGTAGAGTGGGTTTTCGTAACAATCAGCCCCAGCATTTT.

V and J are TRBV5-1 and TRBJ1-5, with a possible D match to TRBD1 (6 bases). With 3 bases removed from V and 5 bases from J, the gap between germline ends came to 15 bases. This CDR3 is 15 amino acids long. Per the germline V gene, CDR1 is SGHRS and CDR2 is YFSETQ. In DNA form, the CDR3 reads TGCGCCAGCAGCTGGGGGCCTACCCCGGATCAGCCCCAGCATTTT. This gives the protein CASSWGPTPDQPQHF.

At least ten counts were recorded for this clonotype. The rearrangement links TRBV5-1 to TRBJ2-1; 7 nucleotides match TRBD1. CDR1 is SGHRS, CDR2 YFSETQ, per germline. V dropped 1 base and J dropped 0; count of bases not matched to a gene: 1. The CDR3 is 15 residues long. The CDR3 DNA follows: TGCGCCAGCAGCTTGAGGGACAGCTCCTACAATGAGCAGTTCTTC. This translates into CASSLRDSSYNEQFF.

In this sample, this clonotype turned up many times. Here the CDR3 reads CASSDLGQGAFNEQFF. The CDR3 DNA follows: TGTGCCAGCAGTGACCTGGGACAGGGGGCCTTTAATGAGCAGTTCTTC. The rearrangement joins TRBV2 to TRBJ2-1, with TRBD1 matching over 12 bases. Germline lookup yields CDR1 SNHLY and CDR2 FYNNEI. Trimming took 3 bases from V and 7 from J; bases not matched to a gene: 7. The CDR3 has 16 residues. The full variable domain, with the rest looked up from reference TRBV2 and TRBJ2-1, is EPEVTQTPSHQVTQMGQEVILRCVPISNHLYFYWYRQILGQKVEFLVSFYNNEISEKSEIFDDQFSVERPDGSNFTLKIRSTKLEDSAMYFCASSDLGQGAFNEQFFGPGTRLTVL.

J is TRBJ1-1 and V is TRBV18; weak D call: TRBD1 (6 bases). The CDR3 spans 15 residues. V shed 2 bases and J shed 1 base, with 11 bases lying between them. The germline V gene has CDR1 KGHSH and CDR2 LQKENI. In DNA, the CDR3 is TGTGCCAGCTCACCAAGGGGGGTGAGGAACACTGAAGCTTTCTTT. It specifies CASSPRGVRNTEAFF. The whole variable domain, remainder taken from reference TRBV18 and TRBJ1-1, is NAGVMQNPRHLVRRRGQEARLRCSPMKGHSHVYWYRQLPEEGLKFMVYLQKENIIDESGMPKERFSAEFPKEGPSILRIQQVVRGDSAAYFCASSPRGVRNTEAFFGQGTRLTVV.

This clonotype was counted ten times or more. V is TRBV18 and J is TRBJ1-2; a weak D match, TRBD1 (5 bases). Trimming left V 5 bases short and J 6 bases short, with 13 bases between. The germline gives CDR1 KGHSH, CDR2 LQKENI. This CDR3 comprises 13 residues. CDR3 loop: CASSAGTNNGYTF. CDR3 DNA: TGTGCCAGCTCAGCGGGGACGAACAATGGCTACACCTTC.

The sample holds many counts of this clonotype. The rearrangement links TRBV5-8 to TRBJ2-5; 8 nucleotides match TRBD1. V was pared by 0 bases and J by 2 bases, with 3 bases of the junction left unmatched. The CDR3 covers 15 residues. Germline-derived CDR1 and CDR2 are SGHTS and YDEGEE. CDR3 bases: TGTGCCAGCAGCTTGGGGGACAGGATACAAGAGACCCAGTACTTC. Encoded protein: CASSLGDRIQETQYF. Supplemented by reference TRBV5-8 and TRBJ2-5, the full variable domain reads EAGVTQSPTHLIKTRGQQATLRCSPISGHTSVYWYQQALGLGLQFLLWYDEGEERNRGNFPPRFSGRQFPNYSSELNVNALELEDSALYLCASSLGDRIQETQYFGPGTRLLVL.

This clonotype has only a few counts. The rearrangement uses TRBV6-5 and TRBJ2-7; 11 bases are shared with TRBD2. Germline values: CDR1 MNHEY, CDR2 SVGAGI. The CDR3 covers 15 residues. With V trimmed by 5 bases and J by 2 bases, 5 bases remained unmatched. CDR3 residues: CASSLAGGSPYEQYF. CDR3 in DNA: TGTGCCAGCAGTCTAGCGGGGGGTAGCCCCTACGAGCAGTACTTC.

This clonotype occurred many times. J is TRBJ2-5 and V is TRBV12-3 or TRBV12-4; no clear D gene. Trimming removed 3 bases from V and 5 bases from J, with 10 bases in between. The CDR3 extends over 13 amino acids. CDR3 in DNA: TGTGCCAGCAGTTTGGACCGGGCGGAGACCCAGTACTTC. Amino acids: CASSLDRAETQYF.

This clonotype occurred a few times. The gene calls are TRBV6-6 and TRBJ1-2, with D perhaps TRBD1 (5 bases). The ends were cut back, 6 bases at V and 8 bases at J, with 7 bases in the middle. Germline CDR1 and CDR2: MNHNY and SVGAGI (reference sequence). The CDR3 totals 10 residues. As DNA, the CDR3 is TGTGCCAGCAGGGACAACGGCTACACCTTC. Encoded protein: CASRDNGYTF.

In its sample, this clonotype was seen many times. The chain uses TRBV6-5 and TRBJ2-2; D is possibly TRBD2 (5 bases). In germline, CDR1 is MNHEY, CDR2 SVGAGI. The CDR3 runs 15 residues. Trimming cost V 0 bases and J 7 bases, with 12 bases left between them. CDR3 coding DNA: TGTGCCAGCAGTTACTCGACGGGGTGGGGCGGGGAGCTGTTTTTT. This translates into CASSYSTGWGGELFF.

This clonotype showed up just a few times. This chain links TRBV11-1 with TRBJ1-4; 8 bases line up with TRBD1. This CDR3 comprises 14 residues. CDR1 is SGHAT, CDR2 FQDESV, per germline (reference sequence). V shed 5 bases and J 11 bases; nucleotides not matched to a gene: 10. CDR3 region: CASSIGLQGEKLFF. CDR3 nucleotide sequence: TGTGCCAGCAGCATCGGCCTACAGGGGGAGAAACTGTTTTTT. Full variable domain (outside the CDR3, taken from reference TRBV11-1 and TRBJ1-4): EAEVAQSPRYKITEKSQAVAFWCDPISGHATLYWYRQILGQGPELLVQFQDESVVDDSQLPKDRFSAERLKGVDSTLKIQPAELGDSAMYLCASSIGLQGEKLFFGSGTQLSVL.

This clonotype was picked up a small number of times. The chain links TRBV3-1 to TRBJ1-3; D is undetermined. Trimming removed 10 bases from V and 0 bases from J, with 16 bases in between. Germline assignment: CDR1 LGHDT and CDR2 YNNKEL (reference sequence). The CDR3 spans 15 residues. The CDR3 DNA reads TGTGCCACCGGGCGGAGCAGGAACTCTGGAAACACCATATATTTT. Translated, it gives CATGRSRNSGNTIYF.

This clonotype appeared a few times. This CDR3 reads CASSLRDGDRNTIYF. The CDR3 nucleotides read TGCGCCAGCAGCTTAAGGGACGGTGACCGAAACACCATATATTTT. The chain combines TRBV5-1 with TRBJ1-3, with D perhaps TRBD1 (5 bases). Trimming cost V 2 bases and J 5 bases, with 14 bases left between them. The CDR3 sequence is 15 residues long. Germline CDR1 SGHRS, CDR2 YFSETQ.

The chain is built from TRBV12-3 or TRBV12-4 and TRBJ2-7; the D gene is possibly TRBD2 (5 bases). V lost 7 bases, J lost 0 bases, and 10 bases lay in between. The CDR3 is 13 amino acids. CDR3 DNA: TGTGCCAGCATGTGGAGGAACTCCTACGAGCAGTACTTC. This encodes CASMWRNSYEQYF.

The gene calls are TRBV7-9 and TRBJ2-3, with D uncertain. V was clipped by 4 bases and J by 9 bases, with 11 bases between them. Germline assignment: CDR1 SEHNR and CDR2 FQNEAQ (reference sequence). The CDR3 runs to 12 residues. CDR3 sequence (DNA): TGTGCCAGCAGCTACCGACAAGAGACGCAGTATTTT. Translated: CASSYRQETQYF.

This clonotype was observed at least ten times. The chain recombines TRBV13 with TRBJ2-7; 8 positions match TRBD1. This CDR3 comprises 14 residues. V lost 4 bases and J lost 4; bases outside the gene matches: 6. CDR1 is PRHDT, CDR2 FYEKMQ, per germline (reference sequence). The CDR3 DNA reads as TGTGCCAGCAGCTACGGGGACAGGCCGTACGAGCAGTACTTC. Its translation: CASSYGDRPYEQYF.